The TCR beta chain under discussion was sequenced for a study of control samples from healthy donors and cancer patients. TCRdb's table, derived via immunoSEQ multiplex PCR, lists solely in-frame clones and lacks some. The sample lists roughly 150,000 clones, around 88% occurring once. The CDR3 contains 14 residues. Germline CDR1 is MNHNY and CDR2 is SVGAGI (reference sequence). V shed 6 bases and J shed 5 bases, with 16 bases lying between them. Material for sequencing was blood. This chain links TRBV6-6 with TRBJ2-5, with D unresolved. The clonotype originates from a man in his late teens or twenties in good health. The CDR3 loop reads CASRPGPLGETQYF. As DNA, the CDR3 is TGTGCCAGCAGGCCGGGCCCTTTGGGGGAGACCCAGTACTTC.